Below, 21 T cell receptor beta chains from the same sample are listed, as sequenced in a study of blood T cells in healthy people across ages (dated by TCRdb to the mid-2010s). Library construction relied on 5' RACE. Instrument on record: Illumina HiSeq 2500. A second PCR of roughly 7 to 12 cycles was run with a J-beta primer mix and a sample-barcoded 5' primer. Using fastp trimming at Q25 and MiXCR clonotype assembly, TCRdb reanalyzed the public sequencing data and kept in-frame beta chains. Rows merge per CDR3 protein into single entries with the most common DNA and genes. For this sample the table gives some 850,000 distinct CDR3 sequences, of which more than 25% were detected only once. The biggest ten clones account for roughly 3.1% of the sample. The sample also formed part of further work on T cells of mothers and their children.

Specimen: blood. These receptors all stem from a boy aged 5-17 years in good health.

V gene TRBV20-1 combines with J gene TRBJ1-1; no reliable D call. The V end lost 5 bases, the J end lost 6 bases, and 10 bases lay between the germline ends. This CDR3 has 11 residues. Per germline, CDR1 DFQATT and CDR2 SNEGSKA (reference sequence). CDR3 region: CSASFGPEAFF. CDR3 bases: TGCAGTGCTTCCTTTGGGCCTGAAGCTTTCTTT.

This clonotype has more than one count but fewer than ten. V usage is TRBV7-9 and J usage is TRBJ1-1; 8 nucleotides agree with TRBD1. This CDR3 has 14 amino acids. Germline CDR1 reads SEHNR; CDR2 reads FQNEAQ (reference sequence). With V trimmed by 2 bases and J by 7 bases, 6 bases remained unmatched. In nucleotides, the CDR3 is TGTGCCAGCAGCTTAAAAGGACAGGGCGATGAAGCTTTCTTT. Translating gives CASSLKGQGDEAFF.

This clonotype showed up just a few times. The rearrangement uses TRBV29-1 and TRBJ2-3; the match to TRBD1 covers 9 bases. The CDR3 runs to 14 residues. Germline V lookup: CDR1 SQVTM, CDR2 ANQGSEA. Trimming cost V 8 bases and J 3 bases; bases outside gene matches: 9. The CDR3 coding sequence is TGCAGCTCACGAGGACAGGGGTTTACAGATACGCAGTATTTT. As protein: CSSRGQGFTDTQYF.

This clonotype was detected only a few times. The chain joins TRBV30 to TRBJ1-6, with D uncertain. Trimming cost V 8 bases and J 0 bases, with 8 bases left between them. Germline V gives CDR1 GTSNPN, CDR2 SVGIG (reference sequence). The CDR3 is 13 residues long. CDR3 DNA: TGTGCCCGTTCGAGCTCCTATAATTCACCCCTCCACTTT. Translated, it gives CARSSSYNSPLHF.

The V call is TRBV6-5, the J call TRBJ2-5; perhaps D is TRBD1 or TRBD2 (5 bases each). Trimming removed 10 bases at V and 5 bases at J, with 17 bases between. The CDR3 runs 13 residues. Germline V gives CDR1 MNHEY, CDR2 SVGAGI. CDR3: CAISPGWGETQYF. The CDR3 DNA follows: TGTGCCATATCTCCAGGGTGGGGGGAGACCCAGTACTTC.

This clonotype has a count of ten or more. The chain carries TRBV5-1 and TRBJ2-3; 9 nucleotides agree with TRBD1. J lost 0 bases, V lost 3 bases, and 8 bases had no gene match. CDR1 and CDR2 (germline): SGHRS, YFSETQ. CDR3 length equals 17 residues. The CDR3 DNA sequence: TGCGCCAGCAGCTCCCATGTGGGGACAGGGAGCACAGATACGCAGTATTTT. It translates to CASSSHVGTGSTDTQYF.

This chain links TRBV7-9 with TRBJ2-2, with D possibly TRBD2 on 6 matching bases. Germline V gene sequence: CDR1 SEHNR, CDR2 FQNEAQ (reference sequence). This CDR3 has 18 amino acids. The V and J ends lost 4 bases and 5 bases respectively, with 23 bases between them. This CDR3 reads CASSSRTTLTGNTGELFF. In nucleotides, the CDR3 is TGTGCCAGCAGCTCTCGGACTACCCTGACGGGGAATACCGGGGAGCTGTTTTTT.

This clonotype came up a few times. The V gene is TRBV20-1, the J gene TRBJ1-2; D might be TRBD1 (5 bases). Germline V gene sequence: CDR1 DFQATT, CDR2 SNEGSKA (reference sequence). V lost 3 bases to trimming and J lost 3 bases, with 20 bases between them. The CDR3 length is 16 residues. The CDR3 sequence: CSARPTAGVGDYGYTF. For the CDR3, the DNA is TGCAGTGCTAGGCCCACCGCGGGGGTGGGGGACTATGGCTACACCTTC.

Only one count was recorded for this clonotype. The V and J genes are TRBV19 and TRBJ2-7; either TRBD1 or TRBD2 may supply D (6 bases each). V was pared by 5 bases and J by 6 bases, with 11 bases between. There are 12 residues in the CDR3. Germline V gene sequence: CDR1 LNHDA, CDR2 SQIVND (reference sequence). The CDR3 sequence is CASSVRGREQYF. The CDR3 nucleotides are TGTGCCAGTAGTGTTCGGGGGCGCGAGCAGTACTTC.

This clonotype was counted between two and nine times. V and J are TRBV12-5 and TRBJ2-7; no firm D call. The CDR3 has 14 residues. Trimming removed 3 bases at V and 3 bases at J, with 12 bases between. Germline V gene sequence: CDR1 LGHNT, CDR2 FRNRAP. CDR3 protein: CASGLRPTGYEQYF. CDR3 DNA sequence: TGTGCTAGTGGTTTAAGGCCCACCGGCTACGAGCAGTACTTC.

This clonotype was detected only a few times. The CDR3 spells CSARAGGYTF. The CDR3 nucleotides are TGCAGTGCTAGAGCTGGGGGCTACACCTTC. The chain has TRBV20-1 and TRBJ1-2; the D is unclear. The length of the CDR3 is 10 residues. Trimming removed 1 base at V and 8 bases at J, with 5 bases between. Germline V gene sequence: CDR1 DFQATT, CDR2 SNEGSKA (reference sequence).

In its sample, this clonotype was seen many times. The chain uses TRBV27 and TRBJ2-2; TRBD1 agrees at 7 bases. The CDR3 has 14 amino acids. Losses at the gene ends were 7 bases for V and 2 bases for J; bases not matched to a gene: 4. Germline V CDR1 and CDR2: MNHEY, SMNVEV (reference sequence). CDR3 residues: CASIRTGNTGELFF. CDR3 sequence (DNA): TGTGCCAGCATTCGGACAGGAAACACCGGGGAGCTGTTTTTT.

V gene TRBV28 combines with J gene TRBJ2-5; D gene unclear. Germline lookup yields CDR1 MDHEN and CDR2 SYDVKM. V dropped 7 bases and J dropped 1 base, with 16 bases sitting between them. The CDR3 runs 15 residues. DNA for the CDR3: TGTGCCAGCACCGGAATTGGGCTGATCCAAGAGACCCAGTACTTC. Residues: CASTGIGLIQETQYF.

This clonotype appeared a few times. One end of the junction is discordant with germline, which a read error may explain. The chain combines TRBV27 with TRBJ2-5; D may match TRBD1 or TRBD2 (5 bases each). CDR3 length: 11 amino acids. CDR1 is MNHEY and CDR2 is SMNVEV in the germline V gene (reference sequence). The CDR3 DNA reads TGTGCCAGCTACCTTGGGGGAGATGAGTTCTTC. It yields the protein CASYLGGDEFF.

A few counts support this clonotype. The rearrangement joins TRBV27 to TRBJ1-4; D uncertain. The CDR3 runs to 14 residues. The V end lost 6 bases, the J end lost 5 bases, and 13 bases lay between the germline ends. Per germline, CDR1 MNHEY and CDR2 SMNVEV (reference sequence). The CDR3 region has the DNA TGTGCCAGCAGCCCACATCGAGGGAATGAAAAACTGTTTTTT. This sequence encodes CASSPHRGNEKLFF. The whole variable domain, filled in from reference TRBV27 and TRBJ1-4, reads EAQVTQNPRYLITVTGKKLTVTCSQNMNHEYMSWYRQDPGLGLRQIYYSMNVEVTDKGDVPEGYKVSRKEKRNFPLILESPSPNQTSLYFCASSPHRGNEKLFFGSGTQLSVL.

The rearrangement joins TRBV5-1 to TRBJ2-2, with D unclear. V was clipped by 5 bases and J by 4 bases, with 15 bases between them. The CDR3 extends over 15 amino acids. The germline V gene has CDR1 SGHRS and CDR2 YFSETQ. The CDR3 here is CASSWEQLFTGELFF. The CDR3 bases are TGCGCCAGCAGTTGGGAACAGCTCTTCACCGGGGAGCTGTTTTTT. The full variable domain, its missing parts supplied by reference TRBV5-1 and TRBJ2-2, is KAGVTQTPRYLIKTRGQQVTLSCSPISGHRSVSWYQQTPGQGLQFLFEYFSETQRNKGNFPGRFSGRQFSNSRSEMNVSTLELGDSALYLCASSWEQLFTGELFFGEGSRLTVL.

This clonotype was found a few times. The J gene is TRBJ2-3, the V gene TRBV20-1, with D tentatively TRBD1 (6 bases). Germline assignment: CDR1 DFQATT and CDR2 SNEGSKA (reference sequence). The CDR3 runs 15 residues. With 5 bases removed from V and 4 bases from J, the gap between germline ends came to 19 bases. CDR3 sequence reads: CSAAYQGPGSDTQYF. In nucleotides, the CDR3 is TGCAGTGCTGCATACCAGGGGCCCGGGTCAGATACGCAGTATTTT.

The chain recombines TRBV19 with TRBJ2-1; weak D call: TRBD1 (5 bases). CDR1 LNHDA and CDR2 SQIVND come from the germline V gene (reference sequence). The CDR3 is 15 residues long. Trimming pared 4 bases from V and 0 bases from J, leaving 10 bases between. The CDR3 DNA reads as TGTGCCAGTAGTACCCTAGGGGTCTCCTACAATGAGCAGTTCTTC. Translated: CASSTLGVSYNEQFF.

This clonotype was seen more than once but under ten times. The rearrangement joins TRBV12-3 or TRBV12-4 to TRBJ2-5; TRBD1 agrees at 9 bases. CDR3 length equals 13 residues. The V segment lost 6 bases and the J segment 7 bases; nucleotides outside the gene matches: 6. CDR3 DNA sequence: TGTGCCAGCAGCCCAGGGACAGGGACGACCCAGTACTTC. This gives the protein CASSPGTGTTQYF.

The chain recombines TRBV10-3 with TRBJ2-1; D call uncertain. The germline CDR1 and CDR2 sequences are ENHRY and SYGVKD. This CDR3 comprises 11 residues. V was shortened by 5 bases and J by 5 bases, with 4 bases between the two germline ends. The CDR3 protein is CAISKDNEQFF. As DNA, the CDR3 is TGTGCCATCAGTAAAGACAATGAGCAGTTCTTC.

This clonotype occurred a few times. CDR3 bases: TGCGCCAGCAGCTCAGGGACAGGGGAGAGATACATTCAGTACTTC. Translated, it gives CASSSGTGERYIQYF. The chain combines TRBV4-1 with TRBJ2-4, with 10 nucleotides matching TRBD1. Germline assignment: CDR1 MGHRA and CDR2 YSYEKL. The ends lost 5 bases at V and 8 bases at J; junction bases unmatched: 9. The CDR3 extends over 15 amino acids.